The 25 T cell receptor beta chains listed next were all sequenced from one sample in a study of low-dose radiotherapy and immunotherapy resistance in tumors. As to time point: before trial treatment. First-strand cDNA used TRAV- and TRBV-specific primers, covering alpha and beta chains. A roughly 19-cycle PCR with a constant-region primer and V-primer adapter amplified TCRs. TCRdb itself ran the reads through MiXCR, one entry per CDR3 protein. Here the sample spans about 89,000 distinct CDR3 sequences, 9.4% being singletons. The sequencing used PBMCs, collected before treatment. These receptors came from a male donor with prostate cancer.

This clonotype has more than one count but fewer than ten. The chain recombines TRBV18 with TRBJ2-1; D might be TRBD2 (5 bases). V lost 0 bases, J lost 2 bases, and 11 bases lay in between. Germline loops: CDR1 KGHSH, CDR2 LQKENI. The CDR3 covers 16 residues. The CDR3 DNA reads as TGTGCCAGCTCACCACCGATGACTACCACCTACAATGAGCAGTTCTTC. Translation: CASSPPMTTTYNEQFF.

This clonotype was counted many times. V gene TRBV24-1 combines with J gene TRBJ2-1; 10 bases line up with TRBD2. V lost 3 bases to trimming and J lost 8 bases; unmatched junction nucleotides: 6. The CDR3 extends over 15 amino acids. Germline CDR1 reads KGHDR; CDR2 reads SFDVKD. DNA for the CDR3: TGTGCCACCAGTGATAGGTCTAGCGGGAGCTATGAGCAGTTCTTC. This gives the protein CATSDRSSGSYEQFF.

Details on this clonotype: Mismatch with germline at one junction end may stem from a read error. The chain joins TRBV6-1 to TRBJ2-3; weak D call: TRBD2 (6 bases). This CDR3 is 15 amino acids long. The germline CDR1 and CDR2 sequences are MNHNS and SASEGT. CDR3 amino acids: CASGEGGTSTDTQYF. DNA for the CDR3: TGTGCCAGCGGTGAGGGAGGCACTAGCACAGATACGCAGTATTTT.

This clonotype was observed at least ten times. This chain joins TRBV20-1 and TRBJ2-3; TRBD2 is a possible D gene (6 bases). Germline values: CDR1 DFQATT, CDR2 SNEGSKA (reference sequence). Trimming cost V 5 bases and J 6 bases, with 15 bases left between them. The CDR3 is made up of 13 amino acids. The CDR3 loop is CSAQTRGEDTQYF. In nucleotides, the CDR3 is TGCAGTGCTCAGACTAGGGGAGAGGATACGCAGTATTTT.

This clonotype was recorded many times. Written as DNA, the CDR3 is TGTGCCAGCAGCGTATCAGTTACGAACTATGGCTACACCTTC. It codes for CASSVSVTNYGYTF. The chain carries TRBV9 and TRBJ1-2, with D uncertain. V was cut by 1 base and J by 2 bases, with 9 bases left in between. The CDR3 totals 14 residues. CDR1 and CDR2 (germline): SGDLS, YYNGEE. Variable domain in full (rest from reference TRBV9 and TRBJ1-2): DSGVTQTPKHLITATGQRVTLRCSPRSGDLSVYWYQQSLDQGLQFLIQYYNGEERAKGNILERFSAQQFPDLHSELNLSSLELGDSALYFCASSVSVTNYGYTFGSGTRLTVV.

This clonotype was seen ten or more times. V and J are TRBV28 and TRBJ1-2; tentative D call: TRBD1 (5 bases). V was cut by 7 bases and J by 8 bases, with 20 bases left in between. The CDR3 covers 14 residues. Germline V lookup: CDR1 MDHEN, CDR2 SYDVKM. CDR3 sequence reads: CASTYKSGTRGYTF. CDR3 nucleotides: TGTGCCAGCACTTATAAGAGCGGGACGCGAGGCTACACCTTC.

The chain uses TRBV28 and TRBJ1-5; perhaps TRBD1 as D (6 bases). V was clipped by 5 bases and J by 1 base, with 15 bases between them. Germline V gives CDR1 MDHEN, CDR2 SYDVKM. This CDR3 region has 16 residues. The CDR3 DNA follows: TGTGCCAGCAGTCCCCCCAGGGGAGCAAGCAATCAGCCCCAGCATTTT. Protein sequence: CASSPPRGASNQPQHF.

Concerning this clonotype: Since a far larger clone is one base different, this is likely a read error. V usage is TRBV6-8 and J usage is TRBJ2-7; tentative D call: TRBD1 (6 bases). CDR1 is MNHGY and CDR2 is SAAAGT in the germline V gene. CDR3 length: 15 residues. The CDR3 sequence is CAGSLIQGSGNEQYF. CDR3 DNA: TGTGCCGGCAGTCTGATACAGGGTTCAGGCAACGAGCAGTACTTC.

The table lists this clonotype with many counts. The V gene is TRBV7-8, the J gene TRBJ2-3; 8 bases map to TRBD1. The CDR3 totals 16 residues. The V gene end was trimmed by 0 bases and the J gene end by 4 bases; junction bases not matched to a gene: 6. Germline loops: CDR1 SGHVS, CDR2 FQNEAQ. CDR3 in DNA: TGTGCCAGCAGCTTAGCCGGACAGGGTGTCTCAGATACGCAGTATTTT. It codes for CASSLAGQGVSDTQYF.

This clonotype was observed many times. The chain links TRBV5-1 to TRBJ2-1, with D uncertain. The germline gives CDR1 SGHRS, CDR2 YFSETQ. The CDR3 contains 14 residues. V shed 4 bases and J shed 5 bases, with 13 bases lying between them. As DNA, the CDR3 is TGCGCCAGCAGCGCCACCGACTGGAACAATGAGCAGTTCTTC. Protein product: CASSATDWNNEQFF.

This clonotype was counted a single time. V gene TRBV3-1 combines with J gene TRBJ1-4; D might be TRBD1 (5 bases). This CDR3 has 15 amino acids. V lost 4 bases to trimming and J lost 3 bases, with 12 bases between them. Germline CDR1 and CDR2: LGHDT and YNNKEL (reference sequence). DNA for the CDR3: TGTGCCAGCAGCCCCTCGACAGACCCTAATGAAAAACTGTTTTTT. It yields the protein CASSPSTDPNEKLFF.

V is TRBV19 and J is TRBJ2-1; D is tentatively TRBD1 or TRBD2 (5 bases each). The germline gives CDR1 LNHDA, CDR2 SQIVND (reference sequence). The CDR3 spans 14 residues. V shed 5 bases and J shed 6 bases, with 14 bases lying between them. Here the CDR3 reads CASSSGAGVNEQFF. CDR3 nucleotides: TGTGCCAGTAGTTCCGGGGCCGGGGTCAATGAGCAGTTCTTC.

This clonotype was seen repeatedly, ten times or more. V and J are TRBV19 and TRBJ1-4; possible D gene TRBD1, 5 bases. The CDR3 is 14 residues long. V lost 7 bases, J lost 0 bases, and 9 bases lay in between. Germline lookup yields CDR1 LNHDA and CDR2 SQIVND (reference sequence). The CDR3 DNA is TGTGCCAGTACCATGGGGGCAACTAATGAAAAACTGTTTTTT. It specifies CASTMGATNEKLFF. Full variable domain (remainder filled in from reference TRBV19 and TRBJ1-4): DGGITQSPKYLFRKEGQNVTLSCEQNLNHDAMYWYRQDPGQGLRLIYYSQIVNDFQKGDIAEGYSVSREKKESFPLTVTSAQKNPTAFYLCASTMGATNEKLFFGSGTQLSVL.

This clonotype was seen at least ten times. The CDR3 coding sequence is TGTGCCAGCAGTGAAGCAAGGGGGGCTCGGGAGACCCAGTACTTC. It specifies CASSEARGARETQYF. The V gene is TRBV2, the J gene TRBJ2-5; D tentatively reads TRBD1 or TRBD2 (6 bases each). The germline gives CDR1 SNHLY, CDR2 FYNNEI. This CDR3 region has 15 residues. The ends were cut back, 0 bases at V and 5 bases at J, with 13 bases in the middle.

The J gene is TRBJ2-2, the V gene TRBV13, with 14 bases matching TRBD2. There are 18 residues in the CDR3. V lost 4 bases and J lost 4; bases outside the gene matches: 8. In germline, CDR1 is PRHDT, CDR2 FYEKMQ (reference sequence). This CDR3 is CASSSYGTSGRGTGELFF. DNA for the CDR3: TGTGCCAGCAGCTCCTACGGGACTAGCGGGAGAGGCACCGGGGAGCTGTTTTTT.

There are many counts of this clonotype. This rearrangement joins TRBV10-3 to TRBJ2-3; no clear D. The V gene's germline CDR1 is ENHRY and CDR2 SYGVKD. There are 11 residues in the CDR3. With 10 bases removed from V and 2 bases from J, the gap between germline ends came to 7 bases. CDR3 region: CATRTTDTQYF. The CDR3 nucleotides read TGTGCCACCAGAACCACAGATACGCAGTATTTT.

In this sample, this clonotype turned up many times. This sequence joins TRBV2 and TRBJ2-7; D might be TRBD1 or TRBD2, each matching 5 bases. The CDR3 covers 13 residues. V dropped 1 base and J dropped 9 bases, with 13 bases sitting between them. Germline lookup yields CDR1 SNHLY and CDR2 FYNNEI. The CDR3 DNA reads TGTGCCAGCAGTGAAGACCGGGGCTCGGGGCAGTACTTC. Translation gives CASSEDRGSGQYF.

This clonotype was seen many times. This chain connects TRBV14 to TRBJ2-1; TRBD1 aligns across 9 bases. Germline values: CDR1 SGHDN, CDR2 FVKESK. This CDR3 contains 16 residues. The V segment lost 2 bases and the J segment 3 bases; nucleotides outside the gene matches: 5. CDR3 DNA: TGTGCCAGCAGCCAATCAGGGACAGGGCTCTACAATGAGCAGTTCTTC. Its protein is CASSQSGTGLYNEQFF.

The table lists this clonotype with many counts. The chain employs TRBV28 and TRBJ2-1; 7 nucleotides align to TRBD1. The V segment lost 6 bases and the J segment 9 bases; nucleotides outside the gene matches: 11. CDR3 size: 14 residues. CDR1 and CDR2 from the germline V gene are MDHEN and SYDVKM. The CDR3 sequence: CASRTGTAFGEQFF. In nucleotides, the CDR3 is TGTGCCAGCAGGACCGGGACAGCCTTTGGTGAGCAGTTCTTC.

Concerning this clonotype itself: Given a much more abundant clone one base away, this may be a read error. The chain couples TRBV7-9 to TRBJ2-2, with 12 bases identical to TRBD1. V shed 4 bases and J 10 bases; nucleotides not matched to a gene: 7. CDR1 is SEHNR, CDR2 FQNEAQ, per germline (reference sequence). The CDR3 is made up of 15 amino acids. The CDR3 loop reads CASSSGQGASEELFF. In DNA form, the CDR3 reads TGTGCCAGCAGCTCGGGACAGGGGGCGAGCGAGGAGCTGTTTTTT. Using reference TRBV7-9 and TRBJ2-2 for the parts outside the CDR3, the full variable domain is DTGVSQNPRHKITKRGQNVTFRCDPISEHNRLYWYRQTLGQGPEFLTYFQNEAQLEKSRLLSDRFSAERPKGSFSTLEIQRTEQGDSAMYLCASSSGQGASEELFFGEGSRLTVL.

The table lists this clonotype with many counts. The CDR3 DNA reads TGTGCCAGCAGCTTAACTAGCGTCTCCTACGAGCAGTACTTC. Protein sequence: CASSLTSVSYEQYF. The chain has TRBV7-2 and TRBJ2-7; 7 nucleotides align to TRBD2. The CDR3 contains 14 residues. Germline-derived CDR1 and CDR2 are SGHTA and FQGNSA. Trimming at V came to 2 bases and at J to 0 bases, leaving 1 base not matched to a gene.

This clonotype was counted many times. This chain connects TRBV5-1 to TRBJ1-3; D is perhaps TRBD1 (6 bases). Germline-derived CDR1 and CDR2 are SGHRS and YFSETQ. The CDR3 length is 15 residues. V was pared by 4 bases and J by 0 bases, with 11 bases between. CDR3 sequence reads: CASSPATGSGNTIYF. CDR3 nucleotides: TGCGCCAGCAGCCCGGCGACAGGCTCTGGAAACACCATATATTTT.

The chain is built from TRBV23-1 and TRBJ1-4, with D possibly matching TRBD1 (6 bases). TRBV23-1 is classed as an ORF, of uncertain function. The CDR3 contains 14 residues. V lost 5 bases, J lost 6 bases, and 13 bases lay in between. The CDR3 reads CASSTGTRDEKLFF. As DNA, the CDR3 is TGCGCCAGCAGTACCGGGACAAGGGATGAAAAACTGTTTTTT.

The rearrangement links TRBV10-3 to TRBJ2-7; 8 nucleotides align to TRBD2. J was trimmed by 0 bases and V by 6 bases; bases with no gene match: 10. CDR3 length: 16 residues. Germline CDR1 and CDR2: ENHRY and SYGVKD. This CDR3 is CAIRRNSGATSYEQYF. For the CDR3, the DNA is TGTGCCATCAGGAGAAATAGCGGGGCGACCTCCTACGAGCAGTACTTC.

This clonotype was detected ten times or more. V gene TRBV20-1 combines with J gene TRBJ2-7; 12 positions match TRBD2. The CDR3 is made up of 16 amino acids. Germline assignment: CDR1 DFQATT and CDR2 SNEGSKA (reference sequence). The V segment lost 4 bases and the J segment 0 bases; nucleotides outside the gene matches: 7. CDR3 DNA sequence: TGCAGTGCTACGGGGACTAGCGGGTTGAGCTCCTACGAGCAGTACTTC. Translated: CSATGTSGLSSYEQYF.